This TCR beta chain was obtained from a study of PD-L1 blockade in urothelial cancer. About the research overall: Each patient had 0 to 3 earlier chemotherapy regimens.

Time point in this sample: peripheral blood 6 weeks after treatment start. This CDR3 has 15 amino acids. Per the germline V gene, CDR1 is LNHDA and CDR2 is SQIVND (reference sequence). J lost 12 bases, V lost 10 bases, and 20 bases had no gene match. Here immunoSEQ multiplex PCR was the method, and the copy in TCRdb shows in-frame clones only, minus some. The sample has roughly 110,000 clones; less than 95% are singletons. The sample consisted of PBMCs, taken around atezolizumab (anti-PD-L1) treatment. The TCR sequence derives from a man aged 60-69 years with urothelial cancer. The V gene is TRBV19, the J gene TRBJ2-1, with 8 bases lining up with TRBD2. The CDR3 here is CATLNLAGVPLRQFF. DNA of the CDR3: TGTGCCACGCTCAACCTAGCGGGTGTCCCGCTCCGGCAGTTCTTC.